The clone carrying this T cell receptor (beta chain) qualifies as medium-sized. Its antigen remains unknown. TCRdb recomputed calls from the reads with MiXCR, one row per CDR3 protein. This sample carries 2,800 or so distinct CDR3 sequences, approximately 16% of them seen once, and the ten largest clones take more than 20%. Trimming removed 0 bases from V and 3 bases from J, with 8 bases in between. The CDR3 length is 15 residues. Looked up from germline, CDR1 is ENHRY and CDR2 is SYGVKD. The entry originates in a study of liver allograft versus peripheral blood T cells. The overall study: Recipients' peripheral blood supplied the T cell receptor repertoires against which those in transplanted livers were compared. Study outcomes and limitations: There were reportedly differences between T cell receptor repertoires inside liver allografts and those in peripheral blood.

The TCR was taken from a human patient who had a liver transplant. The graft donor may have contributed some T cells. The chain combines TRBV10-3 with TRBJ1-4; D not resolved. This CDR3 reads CAISESGRPNEKLFF. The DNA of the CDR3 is TGTGCCATCAGTGAGTCGGGCAGACCTAATGAAAAACTGTTTTTT.